These T cell receptor beta chains were read from a single sample in a study of blood T cell repertoires in COVID-19. Assay: immunoSEQ multiplex PCR; the TCRdb copy retains only in-frame clones and omits some. The top ten hold 7% to 9% of the sample, which has 200,000 or so clones, around 87% seen once. The sample was PBMCs or T cells enriched from blood (not recorded which). These receptors originate from a young man in a cohort exposed to, infected with or recovered from COVID-19 (not recorded which). CDR3s include the opening cysteine and the closing phenylalanine or tryptophan. The D gene is left open where the match is weak. Clone size is given for some rows only: seen once, a few or many times, or a class if the clone is expanded.

TRBJ1-2 | . | . | TRBV19 | CASRQKNRVGYTF | TGTGCCAGTAGACAAAAGAACAGGGTTGGCTACACCTTC
TRBJ2-3 | TRBD2 | . | TRBV28 | CATPGTSEDTQYF | TGTGCCACCCCGGGGACTAGCGAAGATACGCAGTATTTT
TRBJ2-5 | TRBD2 | . | TRBV3-1/TRBV3-2 | CASSQDRTSGTLQETQYF | TGTGCCAGCAGCCAAGATAGGACTAGCGGGACCCTCCAAGAGACCCAGTACTTC
TRBJ2-3 | . | . | TRBV24-1 | CATSAGHFTDTQYF | TGTGCCACCAGTGCGGGACACTTCACAGATACGCAGTATTTT
TRBJ2-5 | . | . | TRBV5-1 | CASSLAEQGLETQYF | TGCGCCAGCAGCTTGGCCGAGCAGGGTTTGGAGACCCAGTACTTC
TRBJ2-5 | . | . | TRBV12-5 | CASGPDPSQQETQYF | TGTGCTAGTGGTCCCGATCCCTCGCAGCAAGAGACCCAGTACTTC
TRBJ2-3 | TRBD2 | . | TRBV7-6 | CARPAVLYTSGSGLGTQYF | TGTGCCAGACCAGCGGTCTTGTACACTAGCGGGAGTGGGTTGGGTACGCAGTATTTT
TRBJ1-5 | . | . | TRBV24-1 | CATSDFLEFLDDSNQPQHF | TGTGCCACCAGTGATTTTCTGGAATTTCTAGATGATAGCAATCAGCCCCAGCATTTT
TRBJ2-1 | TRBD1 | once | TRBV7-9 | CASSLREQGGGDEQFF | TGTGCCAGCAGCTTAAGGGAACAGGGGGGTGGGGATGAGCAGTTCTTC
TRBJ1-2 | . | . | TRBV5-1 | CASNTEGHHRDGYTF | TGCGCCAGCAACACTGAGGGACATCACAGGGATGGCTACACCTTC
TRBJ1-6 | . | . | TRBV11-3 | CASTMARAYNSPLHF | TGTGCCAGCACCATGGCCAGGGCCTATAATTCACCCCTCCACTTT
TRBJ2-1 | . | once | TRBV6-2/TRBV6-3 | CASSPSTLTAYNEQFF | TGTGCCAGCAGCCCTTCGACACTCACGGCCTACAATGAGCAGTTCTTC
TRBJ1-1 | . | once | TRBV29-1 | CSVEGRGTVEAFF | TGCAGCGTTGAAGGAAGGGGAACTGTTGAAGCTTTCTTT
TRBJ2-7 | . | . | TRBV24-1 | CATSDPTDGLENEQYF | TGTGCCACCAGTGATCCGACAGATGGGTTGGAGAACGAGCAGTACTTC
TRBJ2-1 | TRBD2 | . | TRBV19 | CASASGRVLNEQFF | TGTGCCAGTGCTAGCGGGAGGGTTTTGAATGAGCAGTTCTTC
TRBJ1-2 | . | . | TRBV7-2 | CASNGQQANYGYTF | TGTGCCAGCAACGGACAGCAAGCTAACTATGGCTACACCTTC
TRBJ1-2 | TRBD1 | . | TRBV28 | CASRTGTGGPTF | TGTGCCAGCCGCACCGGGACAGGGGGACCCACCTTC
TRBJ1-2 | . | . | TRBV9 | CASSTPVTGEQMINYGYTF | TGTGCCAGCAGCACGCCCGTTACGGGAGAACAGATGATTAACTATGGCTACACCTTC
TRBJ1-4 | . | . | TRBV5-4 | CASSFMGGNEKLFF | TGTGCCAGCAGCTTTATGGGGGGTAATGAAAAACTGTTTTTT
TRBJ2-1 | . | . | TRBV6-5 | CASSYGSNEQFF | TGTGCCAGCAGTTACGGGAGCAATGAGCAGTTCTTC
TRBJ2-7 | TRBD1 | medium-sized | TRBV19 | CASSPSGQAYEQYF | TGTGCCAGTAGTCCCTCCGGACAGGCCTACGAGCAGTACTTC
TRBJ2-3 | . | . | TRBV28 | CASSRSDWRTDTQYF | TGTGCCAGCAGTCGGAGCGACTGGCGGACAGATACGCAGTATTTT
TRBJ2-7 | . | . | TRBV11-3 | CASSYGFYGEQYF | TGTGCCAGCAGCTACGGGTTCTACGGGGAGCAGTACTTC
TRBJ2-2 | . | once | TRBV9 | CASSTRGTENTGELFF | TGTGCCAGCAGCACCCGCGGGACTGAAAACACCGGGGAGCTGTTTTTT
TRBJ1-2 | . | few | TRBV21-1 | CASRRPAGGYTF | TGTGCCAGCAGGAGACCAGCGGGAGGCTACACCTTC
TRBJ2-2 | . | . | TRBV5-1 | CASSLGSPFTGELFF | TGCGCCAGCAGCTTGGGTAGCCCCTTTACCGGGGAGCTGTTTTTT
TRBJ1-1 | . | . | TRBV6-1 | CASSDRGSTEAFF | TGTGCCAGCAGTGATAGGGGAAGTACTGAAGCTTTCTTT
TRBJ1-5 | . | . | TRBV7-2 | CASSLRSNQPQHF | TGTGCCAGCAGTTTACGGTCCAATCAGCCCCAGCATTTT
TRBJ1-1 | TRBD1 | . | TRBV28 | CASSLLGTANTEAFF | TGTGCCAGCAGTTTGTTAGGGACAGCGAACACTGAAGCTTTCTTT
TRBJ2-7 | TRBD2 | . | TRBV5-1 | CASSLAGGSSYEQYF | TGCGCCAGCAGCTTGGCCGGGGGGAGCTCCTACGAGCAGTACTTC
TRBJ2-3 | . | . | TRBV25-1 | CASSEWGVTDTQYF | TGTGCCAGCAGTGAATGGGGCGTAACAGATACGCAGTATTTT
TRBJ2-3 | TRBD2 | . | TRBV28 | CASRAAGVTDTQYF | TGTGCCAGCAGGGCCGCGGGAGTAACAGATACGCAGTATTTT
TRBJ2-3 | . | . | TRBV5-4 | CASSPAGVLTDTQYF | TGTGCCAGCAGCCCCGCCGGGGTCCTCACAGATACGCAGTATTTT
TRBJ2-5 | . | . | TRBV9 | CASSVGRGTQYF | TGTGCCAGCAGCGTAGGTAGGGGGACCCAGTACTTC
TRBJ2-5 | . | few | TRBV28 | CASSLGSGAVLYQETQYF | TGTGCCAGCAGTTTAGGTTCCGGAGCGGTCCTATACCAAGAGACCCAGTACTTC
TRBJ1-2 | . | . | TRBV28 | CASSLGGPNYGYTF | TGTGCCAGCAGTTTAGGAGGGCCAAACTATGGCTACACCTTC
TRBJ1-5 | . | few | TRBV10-3 | CAISDSTSQPQHF | TGTGCCATCAGTGACTCCACTAGCCAGCCCCAGCATTTT
TRBJ2-7 | . | . | TRBV2 | CASSNELGGTPYEQYF | TGTGCCAGCAGCAACGAGCTTGGGGGCACCCCCTACGAGCAGTACTTC
TRBJ2-7 | . | . | TRBV18 | CASAPLPPGLSSYEQYF | TGTGCCAGCGCGCCTTTACCCCCAGGGTTAAGCTCCTACGAGCAGTACTTC
TRBJ1-5 | TRBD1 | . | TRBV4-1 | CASSPRQGRNQPQHF | TGCGCCAGCAGCCCTCGACAGGGGCGCAATCAGCCCCAGCATTTT
TRBJ2-7 | TRBD2 | . | TRBV29-1 | CSVNSGRALDEQYF | TGCAGCGTTAATAGCGGGAGGGCCCTCGACGAGCAGTACTTC
TRBJ2-2 | TRBD2 | few | TRBV5-1 | CASSFPPPSGSPTGELFF | TGCGCCAGCAGCTTTCCACCTCCTAGCGGGAGCCCCACCGGGGAGCTGTTTTTT
TRBJ1-1 | . | . | TRBV19 | CASSPTGTEAFF | TGTGCCAGTAGTCCCACAGGGACTGAAGCTTTCTTT
TRBJ2-1 | TRBD2 | once | TRBV4-2 | CASSPLGLAGGHEQFF | TGTGCCAGCAGCCCCTTGGGGCTAGCGGGAGGTCATGAGCAGTTCTTC
TRBJ1-1 | . | . | TRBV24-1 | CATSDQGNTEAFF | TGTGCCACCAGTGATCAGGGGAACACTGAAGCTTTCTTT
TRBJ1-1 | TRBD1 | . | TRBV14 | CASSRQGRETEAFF | TGTGCCAGCAGCCGACAGGGGAGGGAGACTGAAGCTTTCTTT
TRBJ2-2 | TRBD1 | . | TRBV4-1 | CASRNLRDRGAATGELFF | TGCGCCAGCAGAAACCTCCGGGACAGGGGCGCGGCCACCGGGGAGCTGTTTTTT
TRBJ2-3 | TRBD2 | . | TRBV9 | CASSPGGGRTDTQYF | TGTGCCAGCAGCCCGGGGGGGGGCCGCACAGATACGCAGTATTTT
TRBJ2-1 | TRBD2 | . | TRBV24-1 | CATSWSGSSYNEQFF | TGTGCCACCTCTTGGAGCGGGAGCTCCTACAATGAGCAGTTCTTC
TRBJ2-1 | TRBD2 | . | TRBV7-9 | CASSLEASGIYNEQFF | TGTGCCAGCAGCTTAGAGGCTAGCGGGATTTACAATGAGCAGTTCTTC
TRBJ2-1 | . | . | TRBV7-2 | CASSLGPGEFQFF | TGTGCCAGCAGCTTAGGACCCGGGGAGTTCCAGTTCTTC
TRBJ1-1 | TRBD1 | . | TRBV7-9 | CASSLAGTGENTEAFF | TGTGCCAGCAGCTTAGCGGGGACAGGGGAGAACACTGAAGCTTTCTTT
TRBJ2-5 | . | few | TRBV7-8 | CASSFDRQETQYF | TGTGCCAGCAGCTTTGACAGGCAAGAGACCCAGTACTTC
TRBJ1-2 | TRBD1 | . | TRBV7-2 | CASSQGQNYGYTF | TGTGCCAGCAGCCAGGGACAGAACTATGGCTACACCTTC
TRBJ2-1 | . | . | TRBV2 | CASSGPSVGNEQFF | TGTGCCAGCAGTGGTCCTAGCGTGGGGAATGAGCAGTTCTTC
TRBJ1-1 | TRBD1 | . | TRBV6-5 | CASRPTGVPEAFF | TGTGCCAGCAGACCAACAGGGGTGCCTGAAGCTTTCTTT
TRBJ2-2 | . | . | TRBV18 | CASSPPERRVNTGELFF | TGTGCCAGCTCACCACCGGAGCGGAGAGTGAACACCGGGGAGCTGTTTTTT